Listed here are 4 T cell receptor beta chains from one sample, sequenced in a study of blood T cell repertoires in COVID-19 (dated by TCRdb to the early 2020s). Library creation used the immunoSEQ multiplex PCR assay. As stored in TCRdb, this immuneACCESS dataset retains in-frame rearrangements with V and J assigned. A fraction of the clones does not appear; measured against another copy, unresolved V genes explain less than half of the discrepancy, and the remainder lacks a known reason. This sample gives roughly 400,000 clones in total; about 88% of them show up just once. The ten largest clones capture approximately 1.5% of the sample. The specimen sequenced was PBMCs or T cells enriched from blood (not recorded which). Source of these receptors: a woman between 18 and 29 years old who had been exposed to COVID-19.

In its sample, this clone was seen a few times. The chain joins TRBV7-8 to TRBJ1-2; 12 bases line up with TRBD1. Germline loops: CDR1 SGHVS, CDR2 FQNEAQ. The CDR3 sequence is 18 residues long. The V segment lost 2 bases and the J segment 4 bases; nucleotides outside the gene matches: 11. CDR3 DNA sequence: TGTGCCAGCAGCTTACCGGGACAGGGGGCCCAAACTGGCTATGGCTACACCTTC. Residues: CASSLPGQGAQTGYGYTF.

The chain joins TRBV5-6 to TRBJ1-1; tentative D call: TRBD1 (5 bases). There are 11 residues in the CDR3. Between the trimmed V and J ends, which lost 1 base and 8 bases, there was a span of 6 bases. From germline, CDR1 is SGHDT and CDR2 YYEEEE. The CDR3 bases are TGTGCCAGCAGCTTGCGGGGGGAAGCTTTCTTT. Residues: CASSLRGEAFF.

The chain has TRBV24-1 and TRBJ2-2; 8 bases are a match to TRBD1. The J segment lost 6 bases and the V segment lost 6 bases, leaving 11 bases of the junction unmatched. This CDR3 contains 16 residues. Germline V lookup: CDR1 KGHDR, CDR2 SFDVKD. DNA of the CDR3: TGTGCCACCAGTCTTCCGTTGCCAGGGGGCCCCGGGGAGCTGTTTTTT. This gives the protein CATSLPLPGGPGELFF.

A single count supports this clone. The chain carries TRBV27 and TRBJ2-7; 10 bases agree with TRBD2. CDR1 and CDR2 (germline): MNHEY, SMNVEV (reference sequence). This CDR3 has 15 amino acids. J lost 0 bases, V lost 8 bases, and 7 bases had no gene match. The CDR3 DNA follows: TGTGCCAGCGGCCTAGCGGGAGTTGGCTCCTACGAGCAGTACTTC. This sequence encodes CASGLAGVGSYEQYF.